This T cell receptor beta chain came from a study of shared T cell receptors in the human thymus (dated by TCRdb to about 2021). Looking at the study overall: The study examined how self-reactive, shared T-cell receptor alpha chains are generated in the human thymus.

The library was produced with the immunoSEQ multiplex PCR assay. This is the immuneACCESS table as TCRdb keeps it, with only in-frame sequences that have V and J called. A part of the clones is gone; compared with another copy, unresolved V genes explain less than half, and the rest is unexplained. This sample gives about 710,000 clones in total; around 87% of them show up just once. About 0.0094% of the sample goes to the ten largest clones. Concerning this clone: The specificity of this receptor is unknown. Base qualities are missing; no much larger clone stands one base away.

For CDR1 and CDR2, the germline V gene lists MNHEY and SVGAGI. Relative to germline, V is 10 bases shorter and J is 3 bases shorter, with 19 bases between their ends. The CDR3 has 14 amino acids, counting the end cysteine and phenylalanine. Only the CDR3 portion is preserved as DNA: 42 bases, with reading frame beginning at the first base. The same data also contributed to another study, on human thymus T cells. Reported in the second study: Donors were immunologically healthy infants undergoing open corrective cardiac surgery for congenital heart defects in Finland. Thymus tissue was obtained as surgical resects removed during corrective cardiac surgery. Usage of V and J gene segments appeared to be biased in both the thymic and the peripheral blood repertoires. Highly overlapping thymic TCR repertoires among unrelated individuals were reported in the related research. TCR alpha and beta repertoires from roughly eight infant thymus samples and a few related peripheral blood samples were characterized in the study. Donor ages ranged from about 7 to 244 days, and the cohort comprised about six male and two female infants. After being mechanically released from the tissue, thymocytes were kept at -70 degrees C in pellets of 10-30 million cells. A QIAsymphony instrument was used to extract genomic DNA from the frozen cell pellets. Using the immunoSEQ multiplex PCR assay, the TCRB and TCRAD loci were amplified from a standardized quantity of quality-controlled genomic DNA. The amplicons spanned the V(D)J region and were long enough to cover the CDR3 and allow V and J genes to be identified. The commercial immunoSEQ service was used to sequence amplicons on an Illumina platform. Corrections for primer bias and sequencing errors followed previously described methods, while TCRAD and TCRB definitions were based on the IMGT database. immunoSEQ Analyzer 3.0 and VDJTools were used for repertoire analysis, which covered basic statistics, V/J segment usage, diversity estimates, rarefaction and pairwise overlap. Chao1, ChaoE, Efron-Thisted, Shannon and inverse Simpson indices were used to estimate diversity, which was also estimated on datasets down-sampled to the smallest sample. For repertoire overlap, CDR3 nucleotide sequence, V gene and J gene had to match strictly, and clustering was done by Jaccard-based multidimensional scaling. On average, about 800,000 unique TCRB clonotypes were obtained from thymus samples, compared with approximately 82,000 from blood samples.

Sample: thymocytes. The sequence was collected from a boy younger than two with a congenital heart defect. Donor details come from another sample of the same person, matched by shared clones. This sequence uses TRBV6-5 and TRBJ2-7; no D gene is confidently identified. The nucleotide sequence is given as TGTGCCACTGCCCCCCGGCCGGCGGACTACGAGCAGTACTTC. Its translation is CATAPRPADYEQYF.